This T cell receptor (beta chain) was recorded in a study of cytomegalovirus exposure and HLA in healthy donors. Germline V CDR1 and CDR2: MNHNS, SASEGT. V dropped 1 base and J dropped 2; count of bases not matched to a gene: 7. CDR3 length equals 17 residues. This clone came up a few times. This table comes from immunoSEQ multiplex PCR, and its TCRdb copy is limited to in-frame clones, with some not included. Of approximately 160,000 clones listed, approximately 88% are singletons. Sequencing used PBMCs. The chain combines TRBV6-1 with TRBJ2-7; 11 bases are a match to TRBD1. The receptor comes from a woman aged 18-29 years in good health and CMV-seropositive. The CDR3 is CASSEGTGGGWAYEQYF. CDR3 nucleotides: TGTGCCAGCAGTGAAGGGACAGGGGGCGGATGGGCCTACGAGCAGTACTTC.